The next 7 T cell receptor beta chains were all read from a single sample in a study of blood T cell repertoires in COVID-19. The table came from immunoSEQ multiplex PCR; TCRdb's copy has only in-frame clones and leaves some out. Here the sample spans some 370,000 clones, roughly 90% being singletons. Sequenced input: peripheral blood. The receptors originated from a man aged 40-50 years with acute or convalescent COVID-19.

The chain has TRBV9 and TRBJ2-3, with D possibly TRBD1 on 5 matching bases. Trimming shortened V by 4 bases and J by 3 bases, and 18 bases separated the two germline ends. The CDR3 totals 16 residues. Looked up from germline, CDR1 is SGDLS and CDR2 is YYNGEE. The CDR3, as DNA: TGTGCCAGCAGCTCACCGGTAGGGGTGGTTACAGATACGCAGTATTTT. Amino acids: CASSSPVGVVTDTQYF.

The genes are TRBV2 and TRBJ1-5, with D uncertain. V shed 4 bases and J shed 6 bases, with 13 bases lying between them. This CDR3 region has 14 residues. CDR1 is SNHLY, CDR2 FYNNEI, per germline. DNA of the CDR3: TGTGCCAGCAGTGGGGAGGGAGAGGGTCAGCCCCAGCATTTT. Translation gives CASSGEGEGQPQHF.

On this clone: This sample also contains other DNA sequences that code for the same CDR3. The CDR3 spells CASSRGQTYEQYF. For the CDR3, the DNA is TGTGCCAGCTCACGAGGACAGACCTACGAGCAGTACTTC. V is TRBV18 and J is TRBJ2-7; D is perhaps TRBD1 (6 bases). V was trimmed by 4 bases and J by 2 bases, leaving 9 bases between them. This CDR3 comprises 13 residues. CDR1 and CDR2 (germline): KGHSH, LQKENI.

V usage is TRBV18 and J usage is TRBJ2-1; TRBD1 aligns across 9 bases. V lost 6 bases and J lost 8; bases outside the gene matches: 14. The CDR3 is made up of 16 amino acids. Germline V gene data show CDR1 as KGHSH and CDR2 as LQKENI. Written as DNA, the CDR3 is TGTGCCAGCTCCGACCTGGTCGGACAGGGGTCACATGAGCAGTTCTTC. Encoded protein: CASSDLVGQGSHEQFF. Supplemented by reference TRBV18 and TRBJ2-1, the full variable domain reads NAGVMQNPRHLVRRRGQEARLRCSPMKGHSHVYWYRQLPEEGLKFMVYLQKENIIDESGMPKERFSAEFPKEGPSILRIQQVVRGDSAAYFCASSDLVGQGSHEQFFGPGTRLTVL.

The rearrangement joins TRBV6-1 to TRBJ2-5; TRBD2 aligns across 9 bases. The CDR3 totals 15 residues. V lost 2 bases to trimming and J lost 0 bases; unmatched junction nucleotides: 1. Per the germline V gene, CDR1 is MNHNS and CDR2 is SASEGT. CDR3 nucleotides: TGTGCCAGCAGTGAACTAGCGGGGAACCAAGAGACCCAGTACTTC. Translated: CASSELAGNQETQYF.

This clone was counted once. The chain couples TRBV27 to TRBJ2-7, with D tentatively TRBD2 (5 bases). The V gene lost 6 bases and the J gene lost 2 bases, with 11 bases spanning the gap. This CDR3 is built from 13 residues. The germline V gene has CDR1 MNHEY and CDR2 SMNVEV (reference sequence). The CDR3 nucleotides read TGTGCCAGCAGCCGGACTTACACCTACGAGCAGTACTTC. Translated, it gives CASSRTYTYEQYF.

The chain combines TRBV30 with TRBJ1-5; D possibly corresponds to TRBD1 (5 bases). Germline V gives CDR1 GTSNPN, CDR2 SVGIG (reference sequence). This CDR3 region has 14 residues. V shed 2 bases and J shed 2 bases, with 10 bases lying between them. CDR3 bases: TGTGCCTGGAGTCCGGGAGGGGGCAATCAGCCCCAGCATTTT. Protein: CAWSPGGGNQPQHF.